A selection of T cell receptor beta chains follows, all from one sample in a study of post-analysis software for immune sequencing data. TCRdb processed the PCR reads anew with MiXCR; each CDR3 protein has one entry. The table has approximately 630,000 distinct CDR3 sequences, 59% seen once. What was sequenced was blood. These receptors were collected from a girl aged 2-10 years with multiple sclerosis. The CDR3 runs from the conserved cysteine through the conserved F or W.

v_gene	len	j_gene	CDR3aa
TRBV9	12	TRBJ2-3	CASSVVMDTQYF
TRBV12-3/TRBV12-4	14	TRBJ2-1	CASSFDSLRYEQFF
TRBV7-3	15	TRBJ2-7	CASSLTGTGANEQYF
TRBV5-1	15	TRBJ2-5	CASSGTPTYQETQYF
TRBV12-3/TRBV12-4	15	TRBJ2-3	CASSLQTSGGDTQYF
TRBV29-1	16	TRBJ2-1	CSVEASQEGEYDEQFF
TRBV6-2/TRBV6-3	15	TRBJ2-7	CASSYSPLRRYEQYF
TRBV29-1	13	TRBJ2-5	CSVEDQSQETQYF
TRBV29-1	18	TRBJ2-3	CSVFRLAGAYGGTDTQYF
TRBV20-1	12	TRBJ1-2	CSSWDAYYGYTF
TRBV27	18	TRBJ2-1	CASSLSIPGQGFYNEQFF